This entry lists 26 T cell receptor beta chains sequenced from one sample in a study of T cells after yellow fever vaccination. Via MiXCR, TCRdb re-called the 5' RACE reads, giving one row per CDR3 protein. Of tens of thousands of distinct CDR3 sequences in the sample, 7.7% were seen once. Sequencing was performed on CD8+ T cells sorted from PBMCs, taken on the day of the yellow fever booster vaccination. The receptors come from a young man who received the YFV17D yellow fever vaccine.

There are many counts of this clonotype. This chain joins TRBV2 and TRBJ2-7; D call uncertain. Germline CDR1 is SNHLY and CDR2 is FYNNEI. V was clipped by 4 bases and J by 3 bases, with 7 bases between them. The length of the CDR3 is 12 residues. For the CDR3, the DNA is TGTGCCAGCAGTGTAGTGAACTACGAGCAGTACTTC. It codes for CASSVVNYEQYF.

The sample holds a few counts of this clonotype. The chain employs TRBV20-1 and TRBJ2-5, with TRBD2 matching over 8 bases. The CDR3 loop spans 15 amino acids. CDR1 and CDR2 from the germline V gene are DFQATT and SNEGSKA (reference sequence). V shed 0 bases and J 4 bases; nucleotides not matched to a gene: 7. The CDR3 DNA follows: TGCAGTGCTAGAGATATTCGGGAGGGATCAGAGACCCAGTACTTC. It translates to CSARDIREGSETQYF.

This clonotype has only a few counts. J is TRBJ2-3 and V is TRBV5-8, with D unresolved. With 4 bases removed from V and 0 bases from J, the gap between germline ends came to 12 bases. CDR1 is SGHTS, CDR2 YDEGEE, per germline. CDR3 length: 15 residues. The CDR3 nucleotides read TGTGCCAGCAGCATGGCCCGCACCAGCACAGATACGCAGTATTTT. Protein sequence: CASSMARTSTDTQYF.

This clonotype was counted ten times or more. V gene TRBV29-1 combines with J gene TRBJ2-3; D remains unclear. The V gene's germline CDR1 is SQVTM and CDR2 ANQGSEA. The CDR3 spans 13 residues. Trimming removed 2 bases from V and 3 bases from J, with 9 bases in between. CDR3 sequence reads: CSVERARTDTQYF. As DNA, the CDR3 is TGCAGCGTTGAACGGGCCCGGACAGATACGCAGTATTTT.

This clonotype was detected a few times. The genes are TRBV12-3 or TRBV12-4 and TRBJ2-1, with D perhaps matching TRBD2 (6 bases). V was pared by 3 bases and J by 0 bases, with 12 bases between. The CDR3 totals 16 residues. The CDR3 DNA follows: TGTGCCAGCAGTTTGGGGGGTGCCAACTCCTACAATGAGCAGTTCTTC. Translated: CASSLGGANSYNEQFF.

This clonotype showed up many times. This sequence joins TRBV7-2 and TRBJ2-1; 12 nucleotides align to TRBD2. With 5 bases clipped from V and 9 bases from J, the junction kept 11 bases outside the gene matches. Per the germline V gene, CDR1 is SGHTA and CDR2 is FQGNSA. The CDR3 runs 16 residues. The CDR3 sequence: CASSPLAGGPVIEQFF. CDR3 nucleotide sequence: TGTGCCAGCAGCCCCCTAGCGGGAGGGCCGGTCATTGAGCAGTTCTTC.

This clonotype was recorded a few times. This chain uses TRBV28 with TRBJ2-7, with 7 nucleotides matching TRBD2. V was pared by 7 bases and J by 1 base, with 7 bases of the junction left unmatched. CDR3 length: 14 amino acids. The germline V gene has CDR1 MDHEN and CDR2 SYDVKM. The CDR3: CASTPPGGSYEQYF. The CDR3 DNA is TGTGCCAGCACTCCCCCCGGGGGGTCCTACGAGCAGTACTTC.

This clonotype was recorded at least ten times. The chain couples TRBV4-2 to TRBJ1-6, with 9 bases identical to TRBD1. The CDR3 has 16 amino acids. The V gene end was trimmed by 0 bases and the J gene end by 9 bases; junction bases not matched to a gene: 6. Looked up from germline, CDR1 is LGHNA and CDR2 is YNFKEQ. The CDR3 region has the DNA TGTGCCAGCAGCCAAGACCGCGGGACAGGGAGTTCACCCCTCCACTTT. It specifies CASSQDRGTGSSPLHF.

The chain carries TRBV5-1 and TRBJ2-3; the D gene is possibly TRBD2 (6 bases). Germline V CDR1 and CDR2: SGHRS, YFSETQ. Trimming removed 0 bases from V and 2 bases from J, with 13 bases in between. CDR3 length: 16 amino acids. Here the CDR3 reads CASSLVGGLVTDTQYF. As DNA, the CDR3 is TGCGCCAGCAGCTTGGTAGGAGGGCTGGTCACAGATACGCAGTATTTT.

This clonotype came up a few times. This sequence joins TRBV7-9 and TRBJ2-3; 7 bases agree with TRBD2. Germline CDR1 is SEHNR and CDR2 is FQNEAQ (reference sequence). This CDR3 contains 16 residues. V dropped 5 bases and J dropped 0; count of bases not matched to a gene: 8. This CDR3 is CASSPPGGPSTDTQYF. The CDR3 DNA follows: TGTGCCAGCAGCCCCCCGGGAGGACCGAGCACAGATACGCAGTATTTT.

The V call is TRBV27, the J call TRBJ2-3; D is possibly TRBD2 (5 bases). Trimming cost V 4 bases and J 6 bases, with 14 bases left between them. The CDR3 loop spans 14 amino acids. Germline V CDR1 and CDR2: MNHEY, SMNVEV (reference sequence). The CDR3 is CASSWAVGSDTQYF. The CDR3 coding sequence is TGTGCCAGCAGTTGGGCAGTGGGGAGCGATACGCAGTATTTT.

This clonotype was picked up a small number of times. V usage is TRBV10-2 and J usage is TRBJ1-4; 9 nucleotides align to TRBD1. The trim removed 6 bases at V and 8 bases at J, leaving 4 bases unmatched. Germline V lookup: CDR1 WSHSY, CDR2 SAAADI. The CDR3 consists of 13 residues. The CDR3: CASRGTGMEKLFF. The CDR3 DNA sequence: TGCGCCAGCAGGGGGACAGGGATGGAAAAACTGTTTTTT.

This clonotype was observed a handful of times. The chain carries TRBV5-6 and TRBJ2-1; D unclear. Germline V gives CDR1 SGHDT, CDR2 YYEEEE. Deletions cut 7 bases from V and 15 bases from J, with 17 bases between. The CDR3 has 11 residues. The CDR3 nucleotides are TGTGCCAGCGAAAACGGGCCCGTGCGGTTCTTC. Translated: CASENGPVRFF.

The chain carries TRBV5-6 and TRBJ2-7; perhaps TRBD2 as D (7 bases). This CDR3 comprises 13 residues. V was clipped by 6 bases and J by 3 bases, with 13 bases between them. Germline V gives CDR1 SGHDT, CDR2 YYEEEE. As DNA, the CDR3 is TGTGCCAGCATTGGGGGGGCAGACTACGAGCAGTACTTC. This gives the protein CASIGGADYEQYF.

V usage is TRBV12-3 or TRBV12-4 and J usage is TRBJ2-1; D gene unclear. The CDR3 has 15 amino acids. The V end lost 4 bases, the J end lost 4 bases, and 14 bases lay between the germline ends. The CDR3 is CASSWVGLLYNEQFF. The CDR3 DNA sequence: TGTGCCAGCAGTTGGGTGGGTCTGCTATACAATGAGCAGTTCTTC.

The sample holds a few counts of this clonotype. V usage is TRBV9 and J usage is TRBJ2-1; D unclear. The length of the CDR3 is 14 residues. CDR1 is SGDLS, CDR2 YYNGEE, per germline. Between the trimmed V and J ends, which lost 2 bases and 1 base, there was a span of 7 bases. The chain's CDR3 is CASSVGGSYNEQFF. In DNA form, the CDR3 reads TGTGCCAGCAGCGTCGGCGGATCCTACAATGAGCAGTTCTTC.

This chain connects TRBV7-2 to TRBJ2-5; TRBD2 aligns across 10 bases. The V gene end was trimmed by 1 base and the J gene end by 3 bases; junction bases not matched to a gene: 5. Germline values: CDR1 SGHTA, CDR2 FQGNSA. The CDR3 length is 16 residues. CDR3 in DNA: TGTGCCAGCAGCTTAGGACTAGCGGGCAACAAAGAGACCCAGTACTTC. It encodes CASSLGLAGNKETQYF.

The chain recombines TRBV14 with TRBJ2-7, with D uncertain. The ends were cut back, 0 bases at V and 3 bases at J, with 9 bases in the middle. From germline, CDR1 is SGHDN and CDR2 FVKESK. This CDR3 contains 14 residues. As DNA, the CDR3 is TGTGCCAGCAGCCAAGATCGGGCAGACTACGAGCAGTACTTC. This gives the protein CASSQDRADYEQYF.

This clonotype was recorded a few times. The chain combines TRBV11-2 with TRBJ2-6, with D unresolved. There are 15 residues in the CDR3. V dropped 3 bases and J dropped 0 bases, with 6 bases sitting between them. Germline assignment: CDR1 SGHAT and CDR2 FQNNGV. The CDR3 DNA follows: TGTGCCAGCAGCTTTGGCTTCTCTGGGGCCAACGTCCTGACTTTC. Residues: CASSFGFSGANVLTF.

This clonotype was seen a few times. The chain recombines TRBV5-1 with TRBJ2-7; D may be TRBD1 (6 bases). The V and J ends lost 5 bases and 4 bases respectively, with 10 bases between them. Germline loops: CDR1 SGHRS, CDR2 YFSETQ. The CDR3 contains 12 residues. CDR3: CASSHGQYEQYF. The DNA of the CDR3 is TGCGCCAGCAGTCACGGACAGTACGAGCAGTACTTC. Variable domain in full (rest from reference TRBV5-1 and TRBJ2-7): KAGVTQTPRYLIKTRGQQVTLSCSPISGHRSVSWYQQTPGQGLQFLFEYFSETQRNKGNFPGRFSGRQFSNSRSEMNVSTLELGDSALYLCASSHGQYEQYFGPGTRLTVT.

The chain is built from TRBV9 and TRBJ2-3; D gene unclear. The CDR3 is 14 amino acids. In germline, CDR1 is SGDLS, CDR2 YYNGEE. V was shortened by 0 bases and J by 2 bases, with 7 bases between the two germline ends. The CDR3 region is CASSVEGLTDTQYF. CDR3 DNA sequence: TGTGCCAGCAGCGTAGAGGGCCTCACAGATACGCAGTATTTT.

This chain links TRBV28 with TRBJ2-5, with D possibly matching TRBD2 (6 bases). This CDR3 contains 15 residues. Deletions cut 4 bases from V and 3 bases from J, with 15 bases between. Germline-derived CDR1 and CDR2 are MDHEN and SYDVKM. The CDR3 loop reads CASSSPGEREETQYF. CDR3 bases: TGTGCCAGCAGTTCGCCGGGGGAGCGAGAAGAGACCCAGTACTTC.

This clonotype was recorded once. The DNA for the CDR3 is TGTGCCACCAGCTCAGGGGTGGACGTTACAGATACGCAGTATTTT. Protein product: CATSSGVDVTDTQYF. The chain combines TRBV24-1 with TRBJ2-3; tentatively, D is TRBD1 (6 bases). Germline-derived CDR1 and CDR2 are KGHDR and SFDVKD. This CDR3 has 15 residues. Trimming took off 7 bases at V and 3 bases at J, with 16 bases between the two ends.

The chain carries TRBV4-3 and TRBJ1-4, with 7 bases aligning to TRBD1. The germline V gene encodes CDR1 LGHNA and CDR2 YSLEER. CDR3 length equals 15 residues. V trimming: 1 base; J trimming: 1 base; junction bases outside the gene matches: 0. The CDR3 loop is CASSQAGGTNEKLFF. The CDR3 nucleotides read TGCGCCAGCAGCCAAGCAGGGGGAACTAATGAAAAACTGTTTTTT.

This clonotype has a handful of counts. The V and J genes are TRBV15 and TRBJ2-7; 10 bases match TRBD1. Germline CDR1 LNHNV, CDR2 YYDKDF (reference sequence). The CDR3 totals 14 residues. The J segment lost 4 bases and the V segment lost 4 bases, leaving 4 bases of the junction unmatched. CDR3 amino acids: CATSTDRGLYEQYF. As DNA, the CDR3 is TGTGCCACCAGCACCGACAGGGGGCTATACGAGCAGTACTTC.

In its sample, this clonotype was seen a few times. V and J are TRBV4-2 and TRBJ2-3; the D gene could be TRBD1 or TRBD2 (5 bases each). The germline gives CDR1 LGHNA, CDR2 YNFKEQ. This CDR3 is 20 amino acids long. V was cut by 3 bases and J by 3 bases, with 28 bases left in between. The CDR3 region is CASSQGQFLEGVGRTDTQYF. The CDR3 region has the DNA TGTGCCAGCAGCCAGGGGCAATTTTTAGAAGGGGTGGGACGGACAGATACGCAGTATTTT.